These 27 T cell receptor beta chains were sequenced from one sample in a study of Graves' ophthalmopathy and Graves' hyperthyroidism. Scientists amplified the TCR beta CDR3 regions from RNA transcripts. The workflow started with a first-round RT-PCR run with HTBI primers and then moved on to a second-round multiplex PCR. TCRdb reanalysed the multiplex PCR reads using MiXCR and keeps one entry per CDR3 protein. The sample lists about 700,000 distinct CDR3 sequences, about 44% seen once, with 40% to 45% in the top ten. The specimen sequenced was peripheral blood. These receptors originate from an adult man with Graves' ophthalmopathy.

V is TRBV25-1 and J is TRBJ2-2; 9 nucleotides match TRBD2. This CDR3 is 18 amino acids long. Per the germline V gene, CDR1 is MGHDK and CDR2 is SYGVNS. V shed 4 bases and J 4 bases; nucleotides not matched to a gene: 13. The CDR3 sequence: CASSGRERRGGFTGELFF. CDR3 in DNA: TGTGCCAGCAGTGGAAGAGAACGGCGGGGGGGCTTCACCGGGGAGCTGTTTTTT.

The chain joins TRBV19 to TRBJ2-2, with D unresolved. The CDR3 length is 13 residues. Germline lookup yields CDR1 LNHDA and CDR2 SQIVND (reference sequence). The CDR3 sequence is CVTSIGDAGELFF. CDR3 nucleotides: TGTGTCACCAGTATAGGAGATGCCGGGGAGCTGTTTTTT.

Many counts were recorded for this clonotype. The chain uses TRBV29-1 and TRBJ2-7; TRBD2 aligns across 14 bases. CDR1 is SQVTM, CDR2 ANQGSEA, per germline. V lost 5 bases to trimming and J lost 2 bases; unmatched junction nucleotides: 2. The CDR3 is 14 residues long. The CDR3 nucleotides read TGCAGCGTTAGACTAGCGGGAGGGACCTACGAGCAGTACTTC. It codes for CSVRLAGGTYEQYF.

The rearrangement links TRBV10-1 to TRBJ2-3, with 8 bases that match TRBD2. Germline V gene sequence: CDR1 WNHNN, CDR2 SYGVQD (reference sequence). CDR3 length equals 15 residues. J was trimmed by 2 bases and V by 3 bases; bases with no gene match: 4. The CDR3 spells CASSDRREVTDTQYF. CDR3 coding DNA: TGCGCCAGCAGTGACAGGCGGGAGGTCACAGATACGCAGTATTTT.

Details on this clonotype: The junction differs from germline at one of its ends, possibly a read error. The chain links TRBV7-9 to TRBJ2-5, with a possible D match to TRBD1 (5 bases). Matching the DNA end better, TRBJ2-1 makes the J call doubtful. Per germline, CDR1 SEHNR and CDR2 FQNEAQ (reference sequence). The CDR3 runs to 14 residues. The CDR3 reads CASTLKGQYNEQFF. The CDR3 region has the DNA TGTGCCAGCACCTTAAAAGGACAATACAATGAGCAGTTCTTC.

Ten or more counts support this clonotype. The chain combines TRBV25-1 with TRBJ1-4; D ambiguous. This CDR3 contains 14 residues. Looked up from germline, CDR1 is MGHDK and CDR2 is SYGVNS. V was shortened by 2 bases and J by 5 bases, with 9 bases between the two germline ends. CDR3 region: CASSEPGNNEKLFF. In DNA, the CDR3 is TGTGCCAGCAGTGAACCAGGCAACAATGAAAAACTGTTTTTT.

This clonotype came up many times. The gene calls are TRBV19 and TRBJ1-2; D perhaps matches TRBD1 (5 bases). Trimming shortened V by 6 bases and J by 6 bases, and 20 bases separated the two germline ends. There are 15 residues in the CDR3. Germline V gives CDR1 LNHDA, CDR2 SQIVND (reference sequence). CDR3 DNA sequence: TGTGCCAGTAGATCTCCCGGGGGACCAGGGAATGGCTACACCTTC. This encodes CASRSPGGPGNGYTF.

About this clonotype: An end of the junction differs from the germline gene, which may be a read error. The J gene is TRBJ2-5, the V gene TRBV10-3; TRBD2 matches 8 bases. Germline-derived CDR1 and CDR2 are ENHRY and SYGVKD. The CDR3 is 15 residues long. Written as DNA, the CDR3 is TGTGCCAGCAGTGAACAGAGCGGGGGAGGGGAGACCCAGTACTTC. Translating gives CASSEQSGGGETQYF.

A remark on this clonotype: A much larger clone differs by one base, so this may be a read error. The gene calls are TRBV24-1 and TRBJ1-5; weak D call: TRBD1 (5 bases). Deletions cut 11 bases from V and 6 bases from J, with 19 bases between. Germline lookup yields CDR1 KGHDR and CDR2 SFDVKD. The CDR3 is made up of 14 amino acids. CDR3 protein: CASSLSGWSQPQHF. CDR3 nucleotide sequence: TGTGCCAGTAGTTTGTCAGGGTGGAGTCAGCCCCAGCATTTT.

In the case of this clonotype: Germline is not matched at one junction end, which may reflect a read error. The V gene is TRBV25-1, the J gene TRBJ1-6; 7 nucleotides match TRBD1. There are 14 residues in the CDR3. Germline V gene sequence: CDR1 MGHDK, CDR2 SYGVNS. CDR3 sequence reads: CASGDRVGGSPLHF. The CDR3 DNA reads as TGCGCCAGCGGAGACAGGGTAGGGGGTTCACCCCTCCACTTT.

The chain is built from TRBV29-1 and TRBJ1-5; 7 nucleotides line up with TRBD1. V was clipped by 6 bases and J by 1 base; unmatched bases: 6. The germline gives CDR1 SQVTM, CDR2 ANQGSEA. CDR3 length: 14 amino acids. CDR3 residues: CSVPGTASNQPQHF. The CDR3 bases are TGCAGCGTCCCTGGGACAGCCAGCAATCAGCCCCAGCATTTT.

This clonotype has ten or more counts. This chain connects TRBV7-2 to TRBJ1-5; D remains unclear. Germline-derived CDR1 and CDR2 are SGHTA and FQGNSA. This CDR3 spans 14 amino acids. Trimming took off 1 base at V and 4 bases at J, with 8 bases between the two ends. CDR3 sequence: CASSLGSGNQPQHF. The CDR3, as DNA: TGTGCCAGCAGCTTAGGGTCGGGGAATCAGCCCCAGCATTTT.

The chain employs TRBV12-3 or TRBV12-4 and TRBJ2-5; D is perhaps TRBD1 or TRBD2 (5 bases each). The CDR3 runs 13 residues. With 3 bases removed from V and 5 bases from J, the gap between germline ends came to 10 bases. DNA of the CDR3: TGTGCCAGCAGTTTGGGGACCATGGAGACCCAGTACTTC. This translates into CASSLGTMETQYF.

This clonotype was seen a few times. This rearrangement joins TRBV11-2 to TRBJ2-7; D is unclear. Per the germline V gene, CDR1 is SGHAT and CDR2 is FQNNGV. V shed 3 bases and J shed 2 bases, with 8 bases lying between them. This CDR3 comprises 13 residues. CDR3 sequence (DNA): TGTGCCAGCAGCTTCGCTGTCGCCTACGAGCAGTACTTC. It codes for CASSFAVAYEQYF.

The table lists this clonotype with a few counts. The gene calls are TRBV20-1 and TRBJ2-5, with 9 bases fitting TRBD2. V shed 5 bases, J shed 4 bases, and the junction held 5 bases outside the gene matches. The CDR3 totals 13 residues. Germline V CDR1 and CDR2: DFQATT, SNEGSKA (reference sequence). In DNA, the CDR3 is TGCAGTGCTCCTACTAGCGGGCGAGAGACCCAGTACTTC. This encodes CSAPTSGRETQYF.

To note about this clonotype: At one end, the junction sequence differs from germline, possibly due to a read error. The V gene is TRBV24-1, the J gene TRBJ1-5; 7 bases are a match to TRBD1. The CDR3 is 17 amino acids. Looked up from germline, CDR1 is KGHDR and CDR2 is SFDVKD. In DNA, the CDR3 is TGTGCCAGCAGTGAAGCGGACAGGCCAGTGCTCAATCAGCCCCAGCATTTT. Translated: CASSEADRPVLNQPQHF.

The chain couples TRBV6-6 to TRBJ2-7; either TRBD1 or TRBD2 may fit D (5 bases each). This CDR3 spans 14 amino acids. The germline V gene encodes CDR1 MNHNY and CDR2 SVGAGI (reference sequence). Trimming cost V 5 bases and J 0 bases, with 11 bases left between them. CDR3 sequence reads: CASSEEGRSYEQYF. The CDR3 DNA reads TGTGCCAGCAGTGAAGAGGGACGCTCCTACGAGCAGTACTTC.

At least ten counts were recorded for this clonotype. The rearrangement uses TRBV7-2 and TRBJ1-6; unclear D gene. The CDR3 has 16 amino acids. Germline CDR1 SGHTA, CDR2 FQGNSA. V lost 0 bases, J lost 0 bases, and 6 bases lay in between. The CDR3 reads CASSLALGSYNSPLHF. The CDR3 DNA sequence: TGTGCCAGCAGCTTAGCGCTCGGCTCCTATAATTCACCCCTCCACTTT. The full variable domain, rest sourced from reference TRBV7-2 and TRBJ1-6, is GAGVSQSPSNKVTEKGKDVELRCDPISGHTALYWYRQSLGQGLEFLIYFQGNSAPDKSGLPSDRFSAERTGGSVSTLTIQRTQQEDSAVYLCASSLALGSYNSPLHFGNGTRLTVT.

This clonotype appeared a few times. CDR3 in amino acids: CASSLEVGYQETQYF. The CDR3 DNA reads as TGTGCCAGCAGCTTGGAGGTGGGGTACCAAGAGACCCAGTACTTC. V is TRBV5-4 and J is TRBJ2-5, with D uncertain. V lost 0 bases, J lost 0 bases, and 9 bases lay in between. This CDR3 is 15 amino acids long. CDR1 and CDR2 from the germline V gene are SGHNT and YYREEE (reference sequence).

This clonotype was observed a few times. The chain couples TRBV12-3 or TRBV12-4 to TRBJ1-2; 8 bases match TRBD1. J gave up 7 bases and V 6 bases, and 7 bases lay outside the gene matches. This CDR3 contains 13 residues. For the CDR3, the DNA is TGTGCCAGCAGGGAGGACAGGGTTGGTGGCTACACCTTC. This encodes CASREDRVGGYTF.

A single count supports this clonotype. A much larger clone lies a single base off, so this may be a read error. The chain carries TRBV14 and TRBJ1-2; 7 bases map to TRBD1. Per the germline V gene, CDR1 is SGHDN and CDR2 is FVKESK. This CDR3 has 14 amino acids. With 6 bases clipped from V and 7 bases from J, the junction kept 11 bases outside the gene matches. This chain's CDR3 is CASSPGQVTCGYTF. The CDR3 DNA is TGTGCCAGCAGTCCTGGACAGGTCACCTGTGGCTACACCTTC.

The chain has TRBV25-1 and TRBJ2-2, with no clear D. CDR1 is MGHDK, CDR2 SYGVNS, per germline. The CDR3 is 14 residues long. Trimming stripped 1 base from V and 6 bases from J, with 9 bases between. CDR3 protein: CASSEFMLAGELFF. The CDR3, as DNA: TGTGCCAGCAGTGAATTCATGTTAGCCGGGGAGCTGTTTTTT.

This clonotype came up a few times. The chain recombines TRBV7-6 with TRBJ2-7, with D perhaps matching TRBD1 or TRBD2 (5 bases each). The germline V and J ends were trimmed by 5 bases and 4 bases, with 12 bases remaining between them. Germline V CDR1 and CDR2: SGHVS, FNYEAQ. The CDR3 contains 13 residues. CDR3 nucleotides: TGTGCCAGCAGCCCCGGGACGGAGTACGAGCAGTACTTC. This sequence encodes CASSPGTEYEQYF.

In regard to this clonotype: Because the CDR3 is missing its conserved closing phenylalanine or tryptophan, this is likely a read error. The DNA is omitted, as the CDR3 cannot be located on it reliably, and the CDR3 follows TCRdb's listing. V gene TRBV10-1 combines with J gene TRBJ2-5; the table's D call TRBD1 went unverified against the DNA. The CDR3 is 10 amino acids in total, end residues counted. Germline V gene data show CDR1 as WNHNN and CDR2 as SYGVQD (reference sequence). This CDR3 is CATKGDRTNT.

The chain recombines TRBV6-6 with TRBJ2-5; D is possibly TRBD2 (5 bases). V was pared by 2 bases and J by 5 bases, with 18 bases between. This CDR3 has 16 residues. In germline, CDR1 is MNHNY, CDR2 SVGAGI (reference sequence). CDR3: CASSYPTSGLRETQYF. DNA of the CDR3: TGTGCCAGCAGTTACCCCACGTCAGGACTTCGCGAGACCCAGTACTTC.

This clonotype has more than one count but fewer than ten. This sequence joins TRBV12-3 or TRBV12-4 and TRBJ1-2, with 8 bases that match TRBD1. Trimming took 1 base from V and 6 from J; bases not matched to a gene: 10. The CDR3 length is 16 residues. CDR3 region: CASSLGQGAVLNGYTF. In DNA form, the CDR3 reads TGTGCCAGCAGTTTAGGGCAGGGGGCCGTACTAAATGGCTACACCTTC.

This clonotype was counted only a few times. The gene calls are TRBV20-1 and TRBJ1-1; D is possibly TRBD1 (5 bases). In germline, CDR1 is DFQATT, CDR2 SNEGSKA (reference sequence). The CDR3 has 13 amino acids. With 6 bases removed from V and 1 base from J, the gap between germline ends came to 12 bases. The CDR3: CSANSGTNTEAFF. Here the CDR3 DNA reads TGCAGTGCAAATTCCGGGACGAACACTGAAGCTTTCTTT.